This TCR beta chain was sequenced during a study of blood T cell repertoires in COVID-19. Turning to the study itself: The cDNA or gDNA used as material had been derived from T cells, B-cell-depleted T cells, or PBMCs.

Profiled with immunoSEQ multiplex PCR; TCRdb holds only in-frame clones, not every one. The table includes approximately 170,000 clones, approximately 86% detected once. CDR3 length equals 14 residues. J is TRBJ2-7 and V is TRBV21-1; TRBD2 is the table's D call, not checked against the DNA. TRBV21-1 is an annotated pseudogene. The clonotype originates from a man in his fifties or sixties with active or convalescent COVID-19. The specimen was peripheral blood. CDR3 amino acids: CASSKDEALDEQYF. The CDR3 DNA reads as TGTGCCAGCAGCAAAGACGAGGCCCTAGACGAGCAGTACTTC.